This passage covers 25 T cell receptor beta chains from one sample sequenced in a study of T cell responses to AZD1222 COVID-19 vaccine. Sequenced by immunoSEQ multiplex PCR; TCRdb stores in-frame clones only, minus some. Of about 110,000 clones in the sample, about 85% are singletons; the top ten hold roughly 3.2%. The sample consisted of peripheral blood, taken on day 0 of AZD1222 vaccination. All receptors derive from an adult in good health.

The rearrangement joins TRBV18 to TRBJ2-3; D is ambiguous. In germline, CDR1 is KGHSH, CDR2 LQKENI. V lost 5 bases to trimming and J lost 0 bases, with 3 bases between them. CDR3 length: 12 residues. CDR3 protein: CASSSSTDTQYF. The DNA for the CDR3 is TGTGCCAGCTCAAGCAGCACAGATACGCAGTATTTT.

This chain uses TRBV10-1 with TRBJ1-1; D is possibly TRBD1 (6 bases). The V and J ends lost 4 bases and 5 bases respectively, with 8 bases between them. The CDR3 runs 12 residues. Germline CDR1 and CDR2: WNHNN and SYGVQD (reference sequence). The CDR3, as DNA: TGCGCCAGCAGTGTAGGGGGAACTGAAGCTTTCTTT. It encodes CASSVGGTEAFF.

The V call is TRBV4-1, the J call TRBJ2-2; D unclear. This CDR3 contains 14 residues. Germline V lookup: CDR1 MGHRA, CDR2 YSYEKL. Trimming took off 4 bases at V and 1 base at J, with 7 bases between the two ends. The CDR3 sequence: CASSPHENTGELFF. Here the CDR3 DNA reads TGCGCCAGCAGCCCGCATGAGAACACCGGGGAGCTGTTTTTT.

The chain has TRBV5-1 and TRBJ2-7; 9 bases are shared with TRBD1. From germline, CDR1 is SGHRS and CDR2 YFSETQ. V was pared by 0 bases and J by 3 bases, with 16 bases of the junction left unmatched. CDR3 length equals 19 residues. This chain's CDR3 is CASSLALRGNRGRIYEQYF. The DNA for the CDR3 is TGCGCCAGCAGCTTGGCCCTTAGGGGGAACAGGGGGCGCATCTACGAGCAGTACTTC.

The genes are TRBV18 and TRBJ1-1; 7 bases map to TRBD1. CDR1 and CDR2 (germline): KGHSH, LQKENI. The V segment lost 3 bases and the J segment 5 bases; nucleotides outside the gene matches: 6. The CDR3 is made up of 14 amino acids. Written as DNA, the CDR3 is TGTGCCAGCTCACCGCGACAGGGTCGAACTGAAGCTTTCTTT. This translates into CASSPRQGRTEAFF.

V and J are TRBV11-1 and TRBJ1-6; D ambiguous. CDR3 length equals 15 residues. CDR1 and CDR2 from the germline V gene are SGHAT and FQDESV (reference sequence). Trimming removed 2 bases at V and 0 bases at J, with 5 bases between. The DNA of the CDR3 is TGTGCCAGCAGCTTATCCTCCTCCTATAATTCACCCCTCCACTTT. Amino acid sequence: CASSLSSSYNSPLHF.

This chain joins TRBV6-2 or TRBV6-3 and TRBJ1-1; D is ambiguous. Germline CDR1 MNHEY, CDR2 SVGEGT. The CDR3 has 13 residues. The germline V and J ends were trimmed by 2 bases and 4 bases, with 8 bases remaining between them. This CDR3 reads CASSYGSGTEAFF. In DNA form, the CDR3 reads TGTGCCAGCAGTTACGGGTCGGGCACTGAAGCTTTCTTT.

This chain links TRBV3-1 (or the pseudogene TRBV3-2) with TRBJ1-5; 7 nucleotides agree with TRBD1. This CDR3 has 14 residues. Germline CDR1 is LGHDT and CDR2 is YNNKEL (reference sequence). The V segment lost 4 bases and the J segment 5 bases; nucleotides outside the gene matches: 5. The CDR3 here is CASSLEGGDQPQHF. Written as DNA, the CDR3 is TGTGCCAGCAGCCTCGAAGGGGGCGATCAGCCCCAGCATTTT.

The gene calls are TRBV19 and TRBJ1-5; the D is unclear. There are 13 residues in the CDR3. Trimming removed 6 bases at V and 5 bases at J, with 11 bases between. The germline CDR1 and CDR2 sequences are LNHDA and SQIVND (reference sequence). CDR3 loop: CASSGSRDQPQHF. The CDR3 bases are TGTGCCAGTAGCGGGTCTCGGGATCAGCCCCAGCATTTT. Supplemented by reference TRBV19 and TRBJ1-5, the full variable domain reads DGGITQSPKYLFRKEGQNVTLSCEQNLNHDAMYWYRQDPGQGLRLIYYSQIVNDFQKGDIAEGYSVSREKKESFPLTVTSAQKNPTAFYLCASSGSRDQPQHFGDGTRLSIL.

The chain recombines TRBV7-8 with TRBJ2-3; TRBD2 matches at 7 bases. Germline CDR1 SGHVS, CDR2 FQNEAQ. V dropped 7 bases and J dropped 6; count of bases not matched to a gene: 10. The CDR3 has 14 residues. The CDR3 coding sequence is TGTGCCAGCACAATCGGGAGGCCCTTCGATACGCAGTATTTT. Translating gives CASTIGRPFDTQYF. Looking up the rest from reference TRBV7-8 and TRBJ2-3 gives the full variable domain: GAGVSQSPRYKVAKRGQDVALRCDPISGHVSLFWYQQALGQGPEFLTYFQNEAQLDKSGLPSDRFFAERPEGSVSTLKIQRTQQEDSAVYLCASTIGRPFDTQYFGPGTRLTVL.

The rearrangement uses TRBV9 and TRBJ1-2; D ambiguous. Germline loops: CDR1 SGDLS, CDR2 YYNGEE. V shed 0 bases and J shed 6 bases, with 18 bases lying between them. The CDR3 loop spans 16 amino acids. Here the CDR3 DNA reads TGTGCCAGCAGCGTAGATTCTAGTAGGGCAAACAATGGCTACACCTTC. Encoded protein: CASSVDSSRANNGYTF.

The gene calls are TRBV29-1 and TRBJ1-2; TRBD1 matches 7 bases. The V segment lost 6 bases and the J segment 7 bases; nucleotides outside the gene matches: 2. CDR3 size: 10 residues. Germline CDR1 is SQVTM and CDR2 is ANQGSEA. CDR3 bases: TGCAGCGTAGACAGGGTTGGCTACACCTTC. Translation gives CSVDRVGYTF.

The genes are TRBV5-8 and TRBJ1-5; TRBD1 matches 9 bases. CDR1 is SGHTS and CDR2 is YDEGEE in the germline V gene. V dropped 5 bases and J dropped 2; count of bases not matched to a gene: 5. The length of the CDR3 is 15 residues. DNA for the CDR3: TGTGCCAGCAGGGAGGACAGGGGCGGCAATCAGCCCCAGCATTTT. It yields the protein CASREDRGGNQPQHF.

The V call is TRBV6-6, the J call TRBJ2-5; D is undetermined. The CDR3 runs 14 residues. Germline CDR1 reads MNHNY; CDR2 reads SVGAGI (reference sequence). V was pared by 6 bases and J by 2 bases, with 13 bases between. The CDR3 sequence: CASRHPRPQETQYF. CDR3 nucleotides: TGTGCCAGCAGACACCCCCGGCCGCAAGAGACCCAGTACTTC.

The chain joins TRBV6-1 to TRBJ2-3; D is possibly TRBD2 (7 bases). The germline CDR1 and CDR2 sequences are MNHNS and SASEGT. Trimming pared 0 bases from V and 3 bases from J, leaving 16 bases between. The CDR3 is made up of 17 amino acids. The CDR3 region is CASSEALEGGGTDTQYF. The DNA for the CDR3 is TGTGCCAGCAGTGAAGCGCTTGAGGGGGGAGGGACAGATACGCAGTATTTT.

This clone was detected a few times. The chain is built from TRBV10-3 and TRBJ1-2, with no clear D. This CDR3 spans 13 amino acids. Germline CDR1 ENHRY, CDR2 SYGVKD. V lost 7 bases, J lost 7 bases, and 16 bases lay in between. CDR3 DNA: TGTGCCATCAATGCCGGGGAAGAAATTGGCTACACCTTC. This gives the protein CAINAGEEIGYTF.

This chain links TRBV7-2 with TRBJ1-4; D gene ambiguous. V shed 0 bases and J shed 6 bases, with 11 bases lying between them. The germline V gene encodes CDR1 SGHTA and CDR2 FQGNSA. The CDR3 has 15 residues. CDR3 bases: TGTGCCAGCAGCTTAGCTGGTTTCTCGTATGAAAAACTGTTTTTT. This translates into CASSLAGFSYEKLFF.

V and J are TRBV28 and TRBJ2-5; a possible D gene is TRBD1 (5 bases). The CDR3 is 12 amino acids. V was cut by 6 bases and J by 5 bases, with 10 bases left in between. Germline loops: CDR1 MDHEN, CDR2 SYDVKM. CDR3 protein: CASRSAGETQYF. CDR3 bases: TGTGCCAGCAGGTCGGCAGGGGAGACCCAGTACTTC.

The chain combines TRBV28 with TRBJ1-6, with D unresolved. This CDR3 contains 16 residues. In germline, CDR1 is MDHEN, CDR2 SYDVKM. The germline V and J ends were trimmed by 4 bases and 0 bases, with 10 bases remaining between them. In nucleotides, the CDR3 is TGTGCCAGCAGTTCAGTTCCGAGCTCCTATAATTCACCCCTCCACTTT. Translation gives CASSSVPSSYNSPLHF.

The chain combines TRBV7-3 with TRBJ1-3; D might be TRBD1 (6 bases). Per the germline V gene, CDR1 is SGHTA and CDR2 is FQGTGA. This CDR3 is 15 amino acids long. V dropped 2 bases and J dropped 3 bases, with 11 bases sitting between them. The CDR3 here is CASSLLQGVGNTIYF. The DNA of the CDR3 is TGTGCCAGCAGCTTATTACAGGGCGTTGGAAACACCATATATTTT.

V usage is TRBV7-3 and J usage is TRBJ2-1; a possible D gene is TRBD1 (5 bases). Germline lookup yields CDR1 SGHTA and CDR2 FQGTGA. The CDR3 is made up of 13 amino acids. The V end lost 0 bases, the J end lost 10 bases, and 10 bases lay between the germline ends. CDR3 amino acids: CASSLTLRAEQFF. CDR3 coding DNA: TGTGCCAGCAGCTTAACTCTCAGGGCGGAGCAGTTCTTC.

This chain joins TRBV7-2 and TRBJ1-3, with a weak D call TRBD1 (5 bases). Deletions cut 2 bases from V and 1 base from J, with 9 bases between. Germline-derived CDR1 and CDR2 are SGHTA and FQGNSA. The CDR3 is 15 residues long. The CDR3 here is CASSLNGGSGNTIYF. For the CDR3, the DNA is TGTGCCAGCAGCTTAAACGGGGGGTCTGGAAACACCATATATTTT.

CDR3 sequence: CASSLRWTEAFF. DNA for the CDR3: TGTGCCAGCAGCTTAAGGTGGACTGAAGCTTTCTTT. The chain uses TRBV13 and TRBJ1-1, with D hard to call. Germline CDR1 PRHDT, CDR2 FYEKMQ (reference sequence). The CDR3 covers 12 residues. V dropped 2 bases and J dropped 5 bases, with 6 bases sitting between them.

V usage is TRBV24-1 and J usage is TRBJ1-2; tentative D call: TRBD1 (5 bases). V shed 3 bases and J shed 2 bases, with 12 bases lying between them. CDR1 is KGHDR, CDR2 SFDVKD, per germline. The CDR3 contains 15 residues. The CDR3 DNA sequence: TGTGCCACCAGTGATGAAGGGGCCGCGAACTATGGCTACACCTTC. Translating gives CATSDEGAANYGYTF.

This chain links TRBV19 with TRBJ1-1; maybe TRBD1 (6 bases). The germline V and J ends were trimmed by 2 bases and 1 base, with 11 bases remaining between them. CDR3 length: 15 amino acids. Germline V gene data show CDR1 as LNHDA and CDR2 as SQIVND (reference sequence). The CDR3 reads CASSIPQGGNTEAFF. In DNA form, the CDR3 reads TGTGCCAGTAGTATACCCCAAGGGGGGAACACTGAAGCTTTCTTT. The complete variable domain, with remaining parts taken from reference TRBV19 and TRBJ1-1, reads DGGITQSPKYLFRKEGQNVTLSCEQNLNHDAMYWYRQDPGQGLRLIYYSQIVNDFQKGDIAEGYSVSREKKESFPLTVTSAQKNPTAFYLCASSIPQGGNTEAFFGQGTRLTVV.